A single sample gave rise to the 6 T cell receptor beta chains below, sequenced in a study of post-analysis software for immune sequencing data. Study-wide findings and caveats: Comparison of patients with controls showed 4 to 6 TRBV segments more frequent in patients, TRBV5-6, TRBV5-1 and TRBV20-1 among them.

For these TCRs, the target antigens are not known. TCR beta cDNA libraries had unique molecular identifiers. One entry per CDR3 protein, called by TCRdb with MiXCR from the PCR reads. This table holds roughly 570,000 distinct CDR3 sequences, around 36% found once. Sample: blood. These receptors were obtained from a girl between 2 and 17 years old with multiple sclerosis.

The chain has TRBV12-3 or TRBV12-4 and TRBJ2-5; D might be TRBD2 (7 bases). TRBJ2-7 explains the end of the DNA better; the J call may be wrong. This CDR3 has 16 residues. The CDR3 here is CASTDLRGAIRIEQYF. As DNA, the CDR3 is TGTGCCAGCACCGATCTACGGGGGGCCATTCGAATCGAGCAGTACTTC.

The chain uses TRBV3-1 and TRBJ2-7; D is unclear. The CDR3 length is 12 residues. Trimming left V 1 base short and J 4 bases short, with 5 bases between. In germline, CDR1 is LGHDT, CDR2 YNNKEL (reference sequence). The CDR3 spells CASSQAQYEQYF. CDR3 bases: TGTGCCAGCAGCCAAGCCCAATACGAGCAGTACTTC.

This clonotype was counted between two and nine times. This chain joins TRBV10-1 and TRBJ1-4; maybe TRBD1 (6 bases). There are 11 residues in the CDR3. The ends were cut back, 11 bases at V and 8 bases at J, with 12 bases in the middle. Germline loops: CDR1 WNHNN, CDR2 SYGVQD (reference sequence). CDR3 coding DNA: TGCGCCCCCGAGGGGGGAGAAAAACTGTTTTTT. It translates to CAPEGGEKLFF.

In its sample, this clonotype was seen a few times. J is TRBJ2-7 and V is TRBV6-5; tentative D call: TRBD2 (7 bases). V was clipped by 0 bases and J by 4 bases, with 13 bases between them. CDR3 length: 15 residues. Germline V CDR1 and CDR2: MNHEY, SVGAGI. The CDR3 nucleotides read TGTGCCAGCAGTTACTCGGGGGGGGCTGAGTACGAGCAGTACTTC. This gives the protein CASSYSGGAEYEQYF.

This clonotype was counted between two and nine times. The J gene is TRBJ2-1, the V gene TRBV15; D tentatively reads TRBD1 or TRBD2 (6 bases each). V was trimmed by 0 bases and J by 0 bases, leaving 15 bases between them. The length of the CDR3 is 18 residues. Germline values: CDR1 LNHNV, CDR2 YYDKDF (reference sequence). The CDR3 reads CATSRDFGGLGSYNEQFF. In nucleotides, the CDR3 is TGTGCCACCAGCAGAGATTTCGGGGGCTTGGGCTCCTACAATGAGCAGTTCTTC.

Only a few counts were recorded for this clonotype. The chain has TRBV6-1 and TRBJ2-1; D is possibly TRBD1 (6 bases). V gave up 5 bases and J gave up 4 bases, with 21 bases separating them. Germline V lookup: CDR1 MNHNS, CDR2 SASEGT. CDR3 length: 17 amino acids. As DNA, the CDR3 is TGTGCCAGCAGTCAAGTAGATACAGGGTCCCTTTACAATGAGCAGTTCTTC. It specifies CASSQVDTGSLYNEQFF.